These T cell receptor beta chains were read from a single sample in a study of cytotoxic CD8 clonotypes in ibrutinib-treated CLL. Repertoires were generated with immunoSEQ multiplex PCR, while TCRdb's copy carries only in-frame clones and drops some. The sample shows around 310,000 clones, roughly 79% of them seen only once. Sequencing used PBMCs, obtained before ibrutinib treatment. The receptors were sampled from a human donor with chronic lymphocytic leukemia. Both conserved end residues are part of each CDR3. Fields, in order: V gene, CDR3 protein.

TRBV7-2 | CASSLGRSQGTQYF
TRBV7-2 | CASSQAGGVTYEQYF
TRBV5-6 | CASRRVQGNRVRETQYF
TRBV4-2 | CASSQDPRGSSGNTIYF
TRBV7-3 | CASSVTGSNEQFF
TRBV5-3 | CARSSGQGISSYNEQFF
TRBV6-5 | CASSRGNGNQPQHF
TRBV6-1 | CASRGTGNSYEQYF
TRBV5-3 | CARSHRDRDYEQYF
TRBV7-9 | CASSSARTEAFF
TRBV11-2 | CASSQGRYNEQFF
TRBV15 | CATSRETSGSDTQYF
TRBV7-8 | CASSSFNTEAFF
TRBV30 | CAWSAVDLYQSYGYTF
TRBV27 | CASSIQGPRPPDTQYF
TRBV11-3 | CARTAGAGSYNEQFF
TRBV7-2 | CASSKPAGTTDNEQFF
TRBV18 | CASSAGLGETQYF
TRBV30 | CAWSVGSGYEQYF
TRBV4-2 | CASSQGTGSYTEAFF
TRBV19 | CASSSTTGTRWGYGYTF
TRBV25-1 | CASSESGLGLNEQFF
TRBV4-3 | CASSQWLRDNEQFF
TRBV2 | CASMPGGRGNLVTEAFF
TRBV5-1 | CASSLEGKQFF
TRBV28 | CASSLGSRAFETQYF
TRBV9 | CASSPGDRGYEQYF